This entry describes one T cell receptor beta chain. Its antigen is currently unknown. The data were taken from a study of shared clonotypes between healthy human individuals. In the authors' methods: Junction-only sequences without quality scores were provided by ImmunoSEQ, so filtering was different. TCRdb keeps only in-frame clones here, not all; method: immunoSEQ multiplex PCR. V, J and clone size reflect that table, while D and trimming were determined from the DNA. The sample has 2.3 million or so clones, over 85% seen once. The study, taken as a whole, reports: The study found lower generation probabilities in non-shared clonotypes than in those shared by all four donors.

The CDR3 is 14 amino acids. The V end was cut by 7 bases, the J end by 0 bases, with 12 bases between. Germline CDR1 reads MDHEN; CDR2 reads SYDVKM. The V and J genes are TRBV28 and TRBJ2-5, with a tentative D call TRBD2 (5 bases). This TCR was recovered from a man between 18 and 35 years old in good health. Some clones in this sample may be carry-over from other donors' samples. Sequenced material: naive CD4+ T cells from PBMCs. Subset described: CD45RA+ positively selected. CDR3 amino acids: CASIRGRNQETQYF. As DNA, the CDR3 is TGTGCCAGCATAAGAGGGAGAAACCAAGAGACCCAGTACTTC.